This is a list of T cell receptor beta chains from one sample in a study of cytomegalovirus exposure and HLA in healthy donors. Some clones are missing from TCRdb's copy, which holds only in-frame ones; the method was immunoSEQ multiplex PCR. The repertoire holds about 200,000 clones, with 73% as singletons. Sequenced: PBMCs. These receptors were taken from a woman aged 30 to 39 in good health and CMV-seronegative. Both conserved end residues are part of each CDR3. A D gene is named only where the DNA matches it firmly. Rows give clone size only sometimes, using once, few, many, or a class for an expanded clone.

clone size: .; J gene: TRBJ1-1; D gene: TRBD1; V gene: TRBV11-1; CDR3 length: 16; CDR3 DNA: TGTGCCAGCAGTCTTAGGACAGGGAGAATGAACACTGAAGCTTTCTTT; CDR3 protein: CASSLRTGRMNTEAFF
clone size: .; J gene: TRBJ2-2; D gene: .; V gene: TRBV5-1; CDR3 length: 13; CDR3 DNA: TGCGCCAGCAGCTTGCCTAACACCGGGGAGCTGTTTTTT; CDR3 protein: CASSLPNTGELFF
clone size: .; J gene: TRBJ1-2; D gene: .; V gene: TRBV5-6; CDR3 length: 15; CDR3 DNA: TGTGCCAGCAGCTTGGGCCCAGTCGATAACTATGGCTACACCTTC; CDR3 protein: CASSLGPVDNYGYTF
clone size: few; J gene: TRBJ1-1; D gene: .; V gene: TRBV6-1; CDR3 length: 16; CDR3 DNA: TGTGCCAGCAGTGAACTCCCGTGGGGCATGAACACTGAAGCTTTCTTT; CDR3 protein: CASSELPWGMNTEAFF
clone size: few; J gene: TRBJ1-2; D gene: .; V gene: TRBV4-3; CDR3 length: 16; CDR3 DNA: TGCGCCAGCAGCCAAGATGCACGAGGAGTTAACTATGGCTACACCTTC; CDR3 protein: CASSQDARGVNYGYTF
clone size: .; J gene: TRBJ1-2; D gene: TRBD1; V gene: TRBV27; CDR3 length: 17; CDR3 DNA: TGTGCCAGCAGTATACCATCGGGACAGGGTTACGGCTATGGCTACACCTTC; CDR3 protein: CASSIPSGQGYGYGYTF
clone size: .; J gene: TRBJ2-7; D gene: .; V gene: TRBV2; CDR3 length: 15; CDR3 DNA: TGTGCCAGCAGTGAAGCAAGGGGTGCTTCCTACGAGCAGTACTTC; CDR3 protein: CASSEARGASYEQYF
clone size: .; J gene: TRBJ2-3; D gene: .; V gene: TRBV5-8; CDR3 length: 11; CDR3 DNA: TGTGCCAGCAGCCGGACAGATACGCAGTATTTT; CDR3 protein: CASSRTDTQYF
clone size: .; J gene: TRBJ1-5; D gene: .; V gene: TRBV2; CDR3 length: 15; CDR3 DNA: TGTGCCAGCAGTGATTGGGGAGGGGGCAATCAGCCCCAGCATTTT; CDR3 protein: CASSDWGGGNQPQHF
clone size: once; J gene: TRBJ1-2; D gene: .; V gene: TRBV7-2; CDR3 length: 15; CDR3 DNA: TGTGCCAGCAGCTTAGTGCCCGAGGTGGGCTATGGCTACACCTTC; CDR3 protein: CASSLVPEVGYGYTF
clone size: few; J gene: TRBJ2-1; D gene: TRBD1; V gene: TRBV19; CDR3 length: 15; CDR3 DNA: TGTGCCAGTAGTCTCGAGGACAGGGTAAAGGGTGAGCAGTTCTTC; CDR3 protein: CASSLEDRVKGEQFF
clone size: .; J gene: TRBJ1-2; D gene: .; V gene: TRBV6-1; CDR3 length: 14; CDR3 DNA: TGTGCCAGCAGTGAAGTGGGGGGGGCTGGTGGCTACACCTTC; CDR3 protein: CASSEVGGAGGYTF
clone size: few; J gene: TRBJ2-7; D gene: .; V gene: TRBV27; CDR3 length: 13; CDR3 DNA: TGTGCCAGCAGTCTCAGGGGGGCCTACGAGCAGTACTTC; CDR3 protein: CASSLRGAYEQYF
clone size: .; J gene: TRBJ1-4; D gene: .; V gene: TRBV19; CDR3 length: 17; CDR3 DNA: TGTGCCAGTAGTTCCATGGGGCTGACAGGCGGAAGTGAAAAACTGTTTTTT; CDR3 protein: CASSSMGLTGGSEKLFF
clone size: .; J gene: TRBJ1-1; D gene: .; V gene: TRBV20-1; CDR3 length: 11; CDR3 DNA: TGCAGTGCTATTGGACAGATTGAAGCTTTCTTT; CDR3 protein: CSAIGQIEAFF
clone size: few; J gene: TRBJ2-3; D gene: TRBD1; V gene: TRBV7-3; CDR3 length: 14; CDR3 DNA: TGTGCCAGCAGCTTACACAGGGGGTCAGATACGCAGTATTTT; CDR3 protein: CASSLHRGSDTQYF
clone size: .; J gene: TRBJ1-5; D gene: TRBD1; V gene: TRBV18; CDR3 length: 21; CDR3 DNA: TGTGCCAGCTCACTCTACCCTGGCCGGGACAGGGGCGATCATAGCAATCAGCCCCAGCATTTT; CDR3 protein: CASSLYPGRDRGDHSNQPQHF
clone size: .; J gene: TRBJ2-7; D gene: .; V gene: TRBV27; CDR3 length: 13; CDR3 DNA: TGTGCCAGCATCATTGGAGGGTACTACGAGCAGTACTTC; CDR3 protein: CASIIGGYYEQYF
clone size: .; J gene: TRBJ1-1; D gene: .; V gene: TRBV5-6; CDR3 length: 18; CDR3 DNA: TGTGCCAGCAGCCCTTCGCCTTCTTTTCGTCGGGGGTACACTGAAGCTTTCTTT; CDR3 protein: CASSPSPSFRRGYTEAFF
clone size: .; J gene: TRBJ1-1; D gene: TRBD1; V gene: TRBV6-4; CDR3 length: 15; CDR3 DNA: TGTGCCAGCAGGGACTCCGGACAGGGAGTCACTGAAGCTTTCTTT; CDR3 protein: CASRDSGQGVTEAFF
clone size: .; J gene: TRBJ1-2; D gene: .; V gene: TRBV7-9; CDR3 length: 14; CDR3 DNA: TGTGCCAGCAGCGGGGAGGGGGTTAACTATGGCTACACCTTC; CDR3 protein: CASSGEGVNYGYTF
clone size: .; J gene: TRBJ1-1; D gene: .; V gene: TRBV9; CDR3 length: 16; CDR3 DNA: TGTGCCAGCAGCGTAGACGGCAGGGGCCAGAACACTGAAGCTTTCTTT; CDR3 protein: CASSVDGRGQNTEAFF
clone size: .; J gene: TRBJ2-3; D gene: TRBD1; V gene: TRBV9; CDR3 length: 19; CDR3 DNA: TGTGCCAGCAGCGCCTGGAGGACAGGGACAAGACAAAGACCTTATACGCAGTATTTT; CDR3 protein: CASSAWRTGTRQRPYTQYF
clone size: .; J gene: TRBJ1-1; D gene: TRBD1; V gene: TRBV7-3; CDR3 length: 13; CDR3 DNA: TGTGCCAGCAGCCTCACAGGGGGCACTGAAGCTTTCTTT; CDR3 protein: CASSLTGGTEAFF
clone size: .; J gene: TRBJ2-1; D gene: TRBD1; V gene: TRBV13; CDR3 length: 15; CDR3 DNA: TGTGCCAGCAGCTTAGTGGACAGGGGGTACAATGAGCAGTTCTTC; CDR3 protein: CASSLVDRGYNEQFF
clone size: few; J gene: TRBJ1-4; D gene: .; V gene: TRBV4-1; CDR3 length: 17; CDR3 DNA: TGCGCCAGCAGCCAAGAGGTTCGGGGTGCATATAATGAAAAACTGTTTTTT; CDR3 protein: CASSQEVRGAYNEKLFF
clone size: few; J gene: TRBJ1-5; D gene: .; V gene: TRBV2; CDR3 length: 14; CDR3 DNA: TGTGCCAGCAGTGGGGGAGGAAACAATCAGCCCCAGCATTTT; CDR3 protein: CASSGGGNNQPQHF
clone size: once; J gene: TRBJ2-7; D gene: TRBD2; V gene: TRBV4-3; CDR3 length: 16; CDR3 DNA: TGCGCCAGCAGCCAATCGGGACTAGCGGGAGTCGACGAGCAGTACTTC; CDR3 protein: CASSQSGLAGVDEQYF
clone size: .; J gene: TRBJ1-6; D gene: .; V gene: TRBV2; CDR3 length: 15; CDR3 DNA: TGTGCCAGCAGTGCGCAGTTCTCCTATAATTCACCCCTCCACTTT; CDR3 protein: CASSAQFSYNSPLHF
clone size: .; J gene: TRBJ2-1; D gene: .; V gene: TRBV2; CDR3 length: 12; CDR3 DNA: TGTGCCAGCAGTGTGTCTTACAATGAGCAGTTCTTC; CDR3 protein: CASSVSYNEQFF
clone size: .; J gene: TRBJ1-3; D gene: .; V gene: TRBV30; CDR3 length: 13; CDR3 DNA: TGTGCCTGGAGTCCCCAACTTGGAAACACCATATATTTT; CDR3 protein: CAWSPQLGNTIYF
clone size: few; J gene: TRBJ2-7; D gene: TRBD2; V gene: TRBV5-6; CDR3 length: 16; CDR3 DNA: TGTGCCAGCAGTTTAGCGGGCTGGAGGGCCACCTACGAGCAGTACTTC; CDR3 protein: CASSLAGWRATYEQYF
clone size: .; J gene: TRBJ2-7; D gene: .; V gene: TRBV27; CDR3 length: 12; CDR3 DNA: TGTGCCAGCAGTCCCACAGGGTACGAGCAGTACTTC; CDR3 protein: CASSPTGYEQYF
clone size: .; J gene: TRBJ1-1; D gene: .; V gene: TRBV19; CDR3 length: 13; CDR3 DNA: TGTGCCAGTAAGTATGCGTCGAGCACTGAAGCTTTCTTT; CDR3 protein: CASKYASSTEAFF
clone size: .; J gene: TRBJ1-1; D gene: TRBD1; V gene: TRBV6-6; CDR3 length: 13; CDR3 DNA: TGTGCCAGCAGTTACCGGGACAGCTGTGAAGCTTTCTTT; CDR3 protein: CASSYRDSCEAFF
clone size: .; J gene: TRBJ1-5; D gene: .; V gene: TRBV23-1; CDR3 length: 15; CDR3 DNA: TGCGCCAGCAGTCCCCCGGTGAATAGCAATCAGCCCCAGCATTTT; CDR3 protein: CASSPPVNSNQPQHF
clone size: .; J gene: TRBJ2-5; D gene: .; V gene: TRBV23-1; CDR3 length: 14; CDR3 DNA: TGCGCCAGCAGTCGGAAGGGAGCCCAAGAGACCCAGTACTTC; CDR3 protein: CASSRKGAQETQYF
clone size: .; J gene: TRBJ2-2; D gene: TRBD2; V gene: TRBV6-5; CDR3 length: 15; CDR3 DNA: TGTGCCAGCAGCTATAGCGGGGGGTTCACCGGGGAGCTGTTTTTT; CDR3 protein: CASSYSGGFTGELFF
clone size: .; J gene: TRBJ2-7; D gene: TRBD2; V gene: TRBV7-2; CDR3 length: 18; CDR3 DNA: TGTGCCAGCAGCACAACTAGCGGGCCCCGCGGTACGGGCAACGAGCAGTACTTC; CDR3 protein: CASSTTSGPRGTGNEQYF
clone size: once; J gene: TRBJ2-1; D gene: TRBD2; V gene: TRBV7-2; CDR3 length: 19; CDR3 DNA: TGTGCCAGCAGCTTACTAACAAGCGGGGGGGCATTTTCCTACAATGAGCAGTTCTTC; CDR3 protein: CASSLLTSGGAFSYNEQFF
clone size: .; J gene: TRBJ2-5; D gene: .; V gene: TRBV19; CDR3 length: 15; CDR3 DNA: TGTGCCAGTAGTATGACGCGACTAGGGCTAGAGACCCAGTACTTC; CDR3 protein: CASSMTRLGLETQYF
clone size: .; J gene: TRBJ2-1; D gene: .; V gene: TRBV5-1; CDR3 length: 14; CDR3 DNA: TGCGCCAGCAGCTTGTGGCCCCTTGAAAATGAGCAGTTCTTC; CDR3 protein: CASSLWPLENEQFF
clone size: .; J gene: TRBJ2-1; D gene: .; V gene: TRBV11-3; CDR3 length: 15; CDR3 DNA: TGTGCCAGCAGCTTAAGTGGCACCTCCTACAATGAGCAGTTCTTC; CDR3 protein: CASSLSGTSYNEQFF
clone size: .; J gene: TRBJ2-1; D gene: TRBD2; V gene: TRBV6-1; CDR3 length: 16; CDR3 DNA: TGTGCCAGCAGTGAAGCGGATAGCGGGGGCTACAATGAGCAGTTCTTC; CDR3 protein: CASSEADSGGYNEQFF
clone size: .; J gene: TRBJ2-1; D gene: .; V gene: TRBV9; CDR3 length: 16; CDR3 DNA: TGTGCCAGCAGCGTAGGGGTGGGGGCTATTGAGGATGAGCAGTTCTTC; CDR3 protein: CASSVGVGAIEDEQFF
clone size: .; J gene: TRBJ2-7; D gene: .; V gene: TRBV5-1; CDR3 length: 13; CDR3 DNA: TGCGCCAGCAGCTTGGACACCCCCTACGAGCAGTACTTC; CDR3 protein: CASSLDTPYEQYF
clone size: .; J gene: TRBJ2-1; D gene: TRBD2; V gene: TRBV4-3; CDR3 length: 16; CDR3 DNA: TGCGCCAGCAGCCAAGATCGGGGGGGTTCGTACAATGAGCAGTTCTTC; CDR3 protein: CASSQDRGGSYNEQFF
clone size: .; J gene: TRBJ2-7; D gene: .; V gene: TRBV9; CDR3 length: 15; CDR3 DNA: TGTGCCAGCAGCCCCAGGATTGGACAGCCCTACGAGCAGTACTTC; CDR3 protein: CASSPRIGQPYEQYF
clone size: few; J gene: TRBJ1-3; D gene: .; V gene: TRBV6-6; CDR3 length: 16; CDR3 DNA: TGTGCCAGCAGCCCCCGGACAGTTCTCTCTGGAAACACCATATATTTT; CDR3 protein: CASSPRTVLSGNTIYF
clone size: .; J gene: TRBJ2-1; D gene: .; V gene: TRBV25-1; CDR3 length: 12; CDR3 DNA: TGTGCCAGCAGTGAGGGCCACAATGAGCAGTTCTTC; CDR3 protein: CASSEGHNEQFF
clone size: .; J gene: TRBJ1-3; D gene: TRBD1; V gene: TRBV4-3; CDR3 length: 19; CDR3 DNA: TGCGCCAGCAGCCAAGCGTGGACAGGGGGCTCCGAATATGGAAACACCATATATTTT; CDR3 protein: CASSQAWTGGSEYGNTIYF
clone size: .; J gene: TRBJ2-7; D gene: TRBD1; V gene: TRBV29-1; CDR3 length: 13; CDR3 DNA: TGCAGCGCTCGAGGGGACAGTCCCTACGAGCAGTACTTC; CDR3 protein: CSARGDSPYEQYF
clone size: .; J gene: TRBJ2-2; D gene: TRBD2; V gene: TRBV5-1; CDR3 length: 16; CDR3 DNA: TGCGCCAGCAGCCCTCAGACTAGCGGGAACACCGGGGAGCTGTTTTTT; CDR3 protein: CASSPQTSGNTGELFF
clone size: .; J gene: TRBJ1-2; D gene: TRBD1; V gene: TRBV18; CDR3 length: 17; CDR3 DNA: TGTGCCAGCTCACCAATCGGGACAGGGGGCGAAGGCTATGGCTACACCTTC; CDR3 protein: CASSPIGTGGEGYGYTF
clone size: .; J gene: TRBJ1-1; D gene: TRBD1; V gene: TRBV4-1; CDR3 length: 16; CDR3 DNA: TGCGCCAGCAGCGCCCCTCTTGGGACAGGGGCCACTGAAGCTTTCTTT; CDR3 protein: CASSAPLGTGATEAFF